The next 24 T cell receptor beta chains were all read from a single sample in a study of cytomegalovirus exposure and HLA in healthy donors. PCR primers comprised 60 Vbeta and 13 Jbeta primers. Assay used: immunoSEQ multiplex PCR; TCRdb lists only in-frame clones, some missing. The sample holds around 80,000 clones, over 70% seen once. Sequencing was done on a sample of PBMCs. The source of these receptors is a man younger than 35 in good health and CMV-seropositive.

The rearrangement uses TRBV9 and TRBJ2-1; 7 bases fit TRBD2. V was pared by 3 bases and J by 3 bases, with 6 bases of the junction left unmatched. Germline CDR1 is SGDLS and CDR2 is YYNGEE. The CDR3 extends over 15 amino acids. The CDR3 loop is CASSEKAGLYNEQFF. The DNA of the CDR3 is TGTGCCAGCAGCGAGAAAGCGGGGCTCTACAATGAGCAGTTCTTC.

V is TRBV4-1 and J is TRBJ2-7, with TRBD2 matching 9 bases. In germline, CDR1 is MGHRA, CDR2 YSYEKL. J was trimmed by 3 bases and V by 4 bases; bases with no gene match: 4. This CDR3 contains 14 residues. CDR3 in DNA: TGCGCCAGCAGCCTGGAGACTAGCGGCTACGAGCAGTACTTC. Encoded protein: CASSLETSGYEQYF.

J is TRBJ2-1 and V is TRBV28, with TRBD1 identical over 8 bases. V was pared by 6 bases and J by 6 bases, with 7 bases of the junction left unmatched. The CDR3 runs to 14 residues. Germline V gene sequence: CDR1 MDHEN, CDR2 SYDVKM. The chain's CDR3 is CASRQIQGVNEQFF. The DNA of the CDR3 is TGTGCCAGCAGACAGATACAGGGGGTCAATGAGCAGTTCTTC.

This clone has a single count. DNA of the CDR3: TGTGCCAGCAGTTACGAGGGGGCGCGTGGAAACACCATATATTTT. Its protein product is CASSYEGARGNTIYF. This chain uses TRBV6-5 with TRBJ1-3, with 7 bases identical to TRBD1. Germline V gives CDR1 MNHEY, CDR2 SVGAGI. J was trimmed by 3 bases and V by 2 bases; bases with no gene match: 4. The CDR3 loop spans 15 amino acids.

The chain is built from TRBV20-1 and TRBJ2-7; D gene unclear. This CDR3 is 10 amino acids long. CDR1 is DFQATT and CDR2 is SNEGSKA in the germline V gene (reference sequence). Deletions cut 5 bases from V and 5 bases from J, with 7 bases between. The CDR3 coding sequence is TGCAGTGCTTACTACCACGAGCAGTACTTC. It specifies CSAYYHEQYF.

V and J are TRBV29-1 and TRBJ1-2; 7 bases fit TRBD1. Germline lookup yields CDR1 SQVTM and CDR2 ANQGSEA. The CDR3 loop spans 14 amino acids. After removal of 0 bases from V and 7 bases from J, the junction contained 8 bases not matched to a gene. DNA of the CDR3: TGCAGCGTTGAAGATACCGACAGGGCTGCTGGCTACACCTTC. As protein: CSVEDTDRAAGYTF. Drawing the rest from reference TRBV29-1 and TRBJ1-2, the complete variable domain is SAVISQKPSRDICQRGTSLTIQCQVDSQVTMMFWYRQQPGQSLTLIATANQGSEATYESGFVIDKFPISRPNLTFSTLTVSNMSPEDSSIYLCSVEDTDRAAGYTFGSGTRLTVV.

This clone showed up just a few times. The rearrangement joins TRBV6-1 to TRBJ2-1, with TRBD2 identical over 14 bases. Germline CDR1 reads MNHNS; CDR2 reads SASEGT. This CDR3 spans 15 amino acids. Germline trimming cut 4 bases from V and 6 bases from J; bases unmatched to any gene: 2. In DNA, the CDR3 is TGTGCCAGCAGTGTAGGACTAGCGGGAGGCAATGAGCAGTTCTTC. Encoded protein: CASSVGLAGGNEQFF.

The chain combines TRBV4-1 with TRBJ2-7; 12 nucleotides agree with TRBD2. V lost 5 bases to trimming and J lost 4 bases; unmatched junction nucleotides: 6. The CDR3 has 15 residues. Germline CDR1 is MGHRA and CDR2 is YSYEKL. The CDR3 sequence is CASSALAGGLYEQYF. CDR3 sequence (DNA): TGCGCCAGCAGCGCACTAGCGGGAGGACTTTACGAGCAGTACTTC.

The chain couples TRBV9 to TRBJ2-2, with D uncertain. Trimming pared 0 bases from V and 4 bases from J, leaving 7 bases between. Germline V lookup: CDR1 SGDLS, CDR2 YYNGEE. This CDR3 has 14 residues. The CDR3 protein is CASSVVSGTGELFF. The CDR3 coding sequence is TGTGCCAGCAGCGTAGTGTCCGGCACCGGGGAGCTGTTTTTT.

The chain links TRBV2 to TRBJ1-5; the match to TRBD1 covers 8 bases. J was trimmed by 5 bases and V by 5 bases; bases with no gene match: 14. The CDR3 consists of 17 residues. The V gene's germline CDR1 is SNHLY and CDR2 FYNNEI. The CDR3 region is CASSHDRGNLAYQPQHF. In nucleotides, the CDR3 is TGTGCCAGCAGTCACGACAGGGGTAATTTGGCTTATCAGCCCCAGCATTTT.

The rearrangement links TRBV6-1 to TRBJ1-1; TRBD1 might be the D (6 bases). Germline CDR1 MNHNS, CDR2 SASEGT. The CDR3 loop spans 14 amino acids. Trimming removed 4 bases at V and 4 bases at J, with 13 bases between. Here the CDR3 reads CASSVSTGRTEAFF. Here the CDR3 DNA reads TGTGCCAGCAGTGTGTCTACAGGGCGCACTGAAGCTTTCTTT.

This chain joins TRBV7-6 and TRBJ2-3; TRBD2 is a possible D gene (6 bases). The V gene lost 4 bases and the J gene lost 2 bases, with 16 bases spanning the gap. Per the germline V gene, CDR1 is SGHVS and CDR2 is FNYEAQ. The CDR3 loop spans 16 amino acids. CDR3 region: CASSSRLAAVTDTQYF. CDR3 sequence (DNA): TGTGCCAGCAGCTCCCGGTTAGCGGCAGTCACAGATACGCAGTATTTT.

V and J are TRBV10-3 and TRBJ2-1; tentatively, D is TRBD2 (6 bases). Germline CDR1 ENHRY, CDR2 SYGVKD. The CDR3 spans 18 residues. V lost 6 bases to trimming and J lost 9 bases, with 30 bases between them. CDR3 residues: CAISSLRLGSGEAGEQFF. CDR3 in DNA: TGTGCCATCAGCTCACTGAGATTGGGCAGTGGAGAAGCGGGTGAGCAGTTCTTC.

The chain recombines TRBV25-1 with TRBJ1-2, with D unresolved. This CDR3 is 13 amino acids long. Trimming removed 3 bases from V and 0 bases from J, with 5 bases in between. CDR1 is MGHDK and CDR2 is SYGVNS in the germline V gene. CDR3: CASSDIANYGYTF. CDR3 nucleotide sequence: TGTGCCAGCAGTGACATAGCTAACTATGGCTACACCTTC.

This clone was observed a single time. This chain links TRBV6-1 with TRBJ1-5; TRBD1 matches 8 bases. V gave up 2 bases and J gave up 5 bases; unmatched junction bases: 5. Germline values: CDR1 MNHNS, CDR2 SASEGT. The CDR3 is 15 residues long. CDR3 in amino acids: CASSEYLTGDQPQHF. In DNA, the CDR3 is TGTGCCAGCAGTGAATACTTGACAGGGGATCAGCCCCAGCATTTT.

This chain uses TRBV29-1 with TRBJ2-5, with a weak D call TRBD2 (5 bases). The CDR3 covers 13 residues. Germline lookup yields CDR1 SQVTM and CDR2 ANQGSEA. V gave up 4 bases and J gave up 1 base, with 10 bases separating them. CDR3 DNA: TGCAGCGTTGCGGTAGCGAGCCAAGAGACCCAGTACTTC. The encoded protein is CSVAVASQETQYF. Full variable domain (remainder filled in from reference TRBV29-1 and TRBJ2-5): SAVISQKPSRDICQRGTSLTIQCQVDSQVTMMFWYRQQPGQSLTLIATANQGSEATYESGFVIDKFPISRPNLTFSTLTVSNMSPEDSSIYLCSVAVASQETQYFGPGTRLLVL.

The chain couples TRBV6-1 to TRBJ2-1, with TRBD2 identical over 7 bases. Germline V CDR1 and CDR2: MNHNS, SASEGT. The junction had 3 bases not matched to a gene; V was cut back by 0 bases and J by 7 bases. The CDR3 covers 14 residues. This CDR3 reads CASSEAGGRNEQFF. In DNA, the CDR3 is TGTGCCAGCAGTGAAGCGGGAGGGCGGAATGAGCAGTTCTTC.

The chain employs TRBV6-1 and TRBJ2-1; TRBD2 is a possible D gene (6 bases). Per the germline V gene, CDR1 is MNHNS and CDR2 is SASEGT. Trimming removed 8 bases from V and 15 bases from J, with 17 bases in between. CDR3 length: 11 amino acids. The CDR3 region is CASDGEVEMFF. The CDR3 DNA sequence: TGTGCCAGCGATGGGGAGGTCGAAATGTTCTTC.

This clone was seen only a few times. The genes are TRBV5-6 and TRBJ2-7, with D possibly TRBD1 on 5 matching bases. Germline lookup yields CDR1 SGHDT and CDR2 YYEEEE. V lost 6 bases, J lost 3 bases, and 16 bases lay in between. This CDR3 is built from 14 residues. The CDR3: CASTETAGIYEQYF. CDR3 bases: TGTGCCAGCACCGAGACGGCAGGGATCTACGAGCAGTACTTC. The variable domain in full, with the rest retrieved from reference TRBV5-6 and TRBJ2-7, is DAGVTQSPTHLIKTRGQQVTLRCSPKSGHDTVSWYQQALGQGPQFIFQYYEEEERQRGNFPDRFSGHQFPNYSSELNVNALLLGDSALYLCASTETAGIYEQYFGPGTRLTVT.

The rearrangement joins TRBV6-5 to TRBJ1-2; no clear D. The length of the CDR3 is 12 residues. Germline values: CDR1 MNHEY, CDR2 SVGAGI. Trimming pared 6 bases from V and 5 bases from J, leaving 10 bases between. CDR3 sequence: CASSPPGYGYTF. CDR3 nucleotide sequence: TGTGCCAGCAGCCCACCGGGTTATGGCTACACCTTC.

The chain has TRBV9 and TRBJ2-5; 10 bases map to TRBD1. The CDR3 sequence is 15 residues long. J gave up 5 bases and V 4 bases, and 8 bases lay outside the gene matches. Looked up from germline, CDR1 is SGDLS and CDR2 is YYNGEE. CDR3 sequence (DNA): TGTGCCAGCAGCAGCGGGGACAGGGGTTGGGAGACCCAGTACTTC. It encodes CASSSGDRGWETQYF.

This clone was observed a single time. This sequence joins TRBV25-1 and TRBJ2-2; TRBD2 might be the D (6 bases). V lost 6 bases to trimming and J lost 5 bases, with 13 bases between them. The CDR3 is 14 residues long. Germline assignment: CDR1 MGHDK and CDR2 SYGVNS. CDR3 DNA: TGTGCCAGCAGGTCGGGACTCCTGACCGGGGAGCTGTTTTTT. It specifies CASRSGLLTGELFF.

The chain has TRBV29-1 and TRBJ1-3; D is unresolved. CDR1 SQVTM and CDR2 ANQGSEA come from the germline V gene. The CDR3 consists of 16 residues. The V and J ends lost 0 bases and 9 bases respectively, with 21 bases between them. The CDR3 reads CSVEDQRMSGGVTIYF. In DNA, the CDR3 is TGCAGCGTTGAAGATCAGAGGATGTCAGGAGGAGTCACCATATATTTT.

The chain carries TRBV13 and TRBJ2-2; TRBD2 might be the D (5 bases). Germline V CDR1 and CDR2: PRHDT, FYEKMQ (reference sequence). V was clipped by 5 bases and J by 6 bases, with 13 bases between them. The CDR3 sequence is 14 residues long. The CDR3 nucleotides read TGTGCCAGCAGCCTACCCCAACTAGCCGGGGAGCTGTTTTTT. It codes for CASSLPQLAGELFF.